A single sample is the source of the 5 T cell receptor beta chains below, sequenced in a study of cytomegalovirus exposure and HLA in healthy donors. The PCR used 60 Vbeta and 13 Jbeta primers. Sequenced by immunoSEQ multiplex PCR; TCRdb stores in-frame clones only, minus some. The table includes roughly 110,000 clones, roughly 80% detected once. The source material was PBMCs. The receptors originated from a man aged 25-45 years in good health and CMV-seronegative.

This clone was picked up one time. This chain joins TRBV28 and TRBJ1-1; 7 bases match TRBD1. With 3 bases clipped from V and 1 base from J, the junction kept 2 bases outside the gene matches. The CDR3 totals 14 residues. CDR1 is MDHEN and CDR2 is SYDVKM in the germline V gene. The CDR3 reads CASSFRTGNTEAFF. The DNA for the CDR3 is TGTGCCAGCAGTTTTCGGACAGGGAACACTGAAGCTTTCTTT.

This clone came up a few times. The V call is TRBV6-1, the J call TRBJ1-5; D might be TRBD1 (5 bases). V was trimmed by 4 bases and J by 4 bases, leaving 11 bases between them. Germline loops: CDR1 MNHNS, CDR2 SASEGT. This CDR3 has 14 residues. CDR3 loop: CASSVREANQPQHF. Written as DNA, the CDR3 is TGTGCCAGCAGTGTCAGGGAGGCGAATCAGCCCCAGCATTTT.

The V and J genes are TRBV28 and TRBJ1-5; TRBD1 aligns across 7 bases. Germline lookup yields CDR1 MDHEN and CDR2 SYDVKM. This CDR3 spans 13 amino acids. Trimming took 11 bases from V and 4 from J; bases not matched to a gene: 8. The CDR3 bases are TGTGCCGCCTTGGGGACAGATAATCAGCCCCAGCATTTT. It codes for CAALGTDNQPQHF.

A single count supports this clone. V gene TRBV4-2 combines with J gene TRBJ2-5; 9 bases are shared with TRBD2. This CDR3 contains 18 residues. Germline assignment: CDR1 LGHNA and CDR2 YNFKEQ. V shed 0 bases, J shed 2 bases, and the junction held 10 bases outside the gene matches. The CDR3 nucleotides are TGTGCCAGCAGCCAAGAGTTGGTCGGGCTAGCGGGGCAAGAGACCCAGTACTTC. As protein: CASSQELVGLAGQETQYF.

The rearrangement uses TRBV7-2 and TRBJ2-6, with TRBD2 as a possible D gene (6 bases). The length of the CDR3 is 15 residues. The V end was cut by 10 bases, the J end by 4 bases, with 17 bases between. CDR1 and CDR2 from the germline V gene are SGHTA and FQGNSA. CDR3 sequence (DNA): TGTGCCACAAACGGGGACTTTGCCGGGGCCAACGTCCTGACTTTC. Translated, it gives CATNGDFAGANVLTF.